This record looks at one T cell receptor (beta chain) sequence and its context. Its specificity is not known. The sample has other DNA sequences that encode this CDR3 too. Germline lookup yields CDR1 SEHNR and CDR2 FQNEAQ (reference sequence). V shed 2 bases and J shed 7 bases, with 6 bases lying between them. The CDR3 spans 12 residues. This sample was taken from a study of shared clonotypes between healthy human individuals. Study background: There were three CD4 naive, three CD4 memory, two CD8 naive and one CD8 memory plates per donor.

Study results and caveats: Generation probabilities were higher for clonotypes shared across all four sorted-subset donors than for unshared ones.

In the original analysis: Quality scores were absent from the junction-only immunoSEQ sequences, so filtering differed. TCRdb keeps only in-frame clones here, not all; method: immunoSEQ multiplex PCR. V and J calls and clone size come straight from that table; D and trimming were deduced from the DNA. The profile shows about 2.1 million clones, just over 90% of them singletons. As defined, naive CD8 cells were CD45RO-negative and positively selected for CCR7, with terminally differentiated effector memory CD45RA+ cells excluded. Those who donated, Caucasian adults without exception, all lived in Nashville, Tennessee.

Sequencing was done on a sample of naive CD8+ T cells from PBMCs. The TCR was taken from a man in his late teens or twenties in good health. Some clones in this sample may be carry-over from other donors' samples. The chain carries TRBV7-9 and TRBJ2-1; D is possibly TRBD1 (6 bases). In DNA, the CDR3 is TGTGCCAGCAGCTTACAGGGGAATGAGCAGTTCTTC. It encodes CASSLQGNEQFF.